These 22 T cell receptor beta chains originate from one sample sequenced in a study of cytomegalovirus exposure and HLA in healthy donors. Vbeta (60) and Jbeta (13) primers were used in the PCR. Only in-frame clones appear in the TCRdb table, and some are missing; sequencing was by immunoSEQ multiplex PCR. The data contain fewer than 150,000 clones, nearly 80% of them singletons. The sequenced material came from PBMCs. These receptor sequences come from a man in his thirties or forties in good health and CMV-seronegative.

The table lists this clone with a few counts. The chain recombines TRBV4-3 with TRBJ2-5; TRBD2 matches 9 bases. V trimming: 4 bases; J trimming: 5 bases; junction bases outside the gene matches: 5. The CDR3 contains 14 residues. Germline loops: CDR1 LGHNA, CDR2 YSLEER. The CDR3 sequence: CASSPSGLAETQYF. DNA of the CDR3: TGCGCCAGCAGCCCAAGCGGACTAGCGGAGACCCAGTACTTC.

Only one count was recorded for this clone. This chain uses TRBV28 with TRBJ1-1; 7 bases match TRBD1. CDR3 length: 13 amino acids. Germline loops: CDR1 MDHEN, CDR2 SYDVKM. V was pared by 4 bases and J by 8 bases, with 7 bases of the junction left unmatched. The CDR3 reads CASSSGQEMEAFF. The CDR3 DNA is TGTGCCAGCAGTTCCGGACAGGAGATGGAAGCTTTCTTT.

The chain is built from TRBV18 and TRBJ1-1; 7 bases agree with TRBD1. The germline V gene has CDR1 KGHSH and CDR2 LQKENI. V dropped 3 bases and J dropped 7; count of bases not matched to a gene: 2. The CDR3 runs 12 residues. The CDR3 region is CASSPRDSEAFF. Written as DNA, the CDR3 is TGTGCCAGCTCACCGCGGGACAGTGAAGCTTTCTTT.

This clone has a handful of counts. The J gene is TRBJ1-2, the V gene TRBV6-5, with 7 bases lining up with TRBD1. Germline CDR1 reads MNHEY; CDR2 reads SVGAGI. The V and J ends lost 5 bases and 7 bases, in that order; junction bases with no gene match: 13. CDR3 length: 15 residues. This CDR3 reads CASSPIRDRGFGYTF. CDR3 in DNA: TGTGCCAGCAGTCCGATCCGGGACAGAGGGTTTGGCTACACCTTC.

The chain joins TRBV28 to TRBJ1-1; D remains ambiguous. This CDR3 region has 13 residues. CDR1 and CDR2 from the germline V gene are MDHEN and SYDVKM. V lost 8 bases to trimming and J lost 0 bases, with 10 bases between them. CDR3 loop: CASFPLMNTEAFF. The CDR3 DNA is TGTGCCAGCTTCCCCCTAATGAACACTGAAGCTTTCTTT.

This chain's CDR3 is CASNGGWARNQPQHF. The CDR3 DNA reads TGTGCCAGCAACGGAGGATGGGCCCGGAATCAGCCCCAGCATTTT. The chain uses TRBV28 and TRBJ1-5; no clear D. Trimming shortened V by 7 bases and J by 4 bases, and 17 bases separated the two germline ends. CDR3 size: 15 residues. Per the germline V gene, CDR1 is MDHEN and CDR2 is SYDVKM.

This chain connects TRBV28 to TRBJ1-1; 10 bases match TRBD1. V lost 4 bases to trimming and J lost 1 base; unmatched junction nucleotides: 6. CDR1 MDHEN and CDR2 SYDVKM come from the germline V gene. CDR3 length: 16 amino acids. CDR3 nucleotides: TGTGCCAGCAGTTCGACAGGGGGCGCAGGGAACACTGAAGCTTTCTTT. It yields the protein CASSSTGGAGNTEAFF.

This clone was detected once. V gene TRBV4-1 combines with J gene TRBJ2-7; TRBD2 agrees at 7 bases. In germline, CDR1 is MGHRA, CDR2 YSYEKL. V was clipped by 2 bases and J by 1 base; unmatched bases: 5. The CDR3 runs to 15 residues. The CDR3 DNA follows: TGCGCCAGCAGCCAACTAGCGGCCGGGTCCTACGAGCAGTACTTC. Amino acid sequence: CASSQLAAGSYEQYF.

The chain couples TRBV11-3 to TRBJ2-2; TRBD2 matches 14 bases. J gave up 4 bases and V 5 bases, and 6 bases lay outside the gene matches. Germline assignment: CDR1 SGHNT and CDR2 YENEEA. This CDR3 has 17 amino acids. The CDR3 here is CASSPGTSGSVTGELFF. For the CDR3, the DNA is TGTGCCAGCAGCCCCGGGACTAGCGGGAGTGTCACCGGGGAGCTGTTTTTT.

Only a few counts were recorded for this clone. This chain joins TRBV5-8 and TRBJ1-1, with 9 positions matching TRBD1. The CDR3 sequence is 15 residues long. The V gene end was trimmed by 3 bases and the J gene end by 11 bases; junction bases not matched to a gene: 14. CDR1 is SGHTS and CDR2 is YDEGEE in the germline V gene. This CDR3 reads CASSWGSRTGVLAFF. The CDR3 DNA reads as TGTGCCAGCAGCTGGGGTTCGCGGACAGGGGTTTTGGCTTTCTTT.

Worth noting for this clone: The junction shows a germline mismatch at one end, possibly a read error. This chain joins TRBV7-7 and TRBJ1-1, with D tentatively TRBD1 (6 bases). This CDR3 comprises 13 residues. Per germline, CDR1 SSHAT and CDR2 FNYEAQ (reference sequence). The DNA of the CDR3 is TGTGCTAGCAGTCAGGACAGGAACACTGAAGCTTTCTTT. Amino acid sequence: CASSQDRNTEAFF.

This chain links TRBV30 with TRBJ2-3; D call uncertain. The CDR3 sequence is 13 residues long. CDR1 is GTSNPN and CDR2 is SVGIG in the germline V gene (reference sequence). The V gene lost 0 bases and the J gene lost 6 bases, with 10 bases spanning the gap. CDR3 loop: CAWSVMARDTQYF. Here the CDR3 DNA reads TGTGCCTGGAGTGTAATGGCCCGCGATACGCAGTATTTT. Variable domain in full (rest from reference TRBV30 and TRBJ2-3): SQTIHQWPATLVQPVGSPLSLECTVEGTSNPNLYWYRQAAGRGLQLLFYSVGIGQISSEVPQNLSASRPQDRQFILSSKKLLLSDSGFYLCAWSVMARDTQYFGPGTRLTVL.

The chain couples TRBV28 to TRBJ2-5; TRBD2 might be the D (5 bases). Between the trimmed V and J ends, which lost 10 bases and 4 bases, there was a span of 16 bases. Germline V gene sequence: CDR1 MDHEN, CDR2 SYDVKM. This CDR3 has 13 residues. As DNA, the CDR3 is TGTGCCACCAGCGGAGAGACGCGAGAGACCCAGTACTTC. Translation gives CATSGETRETQYF.

V and J are TRBV30 and TRBJ1-5; 9 positions match TRBD1. Germline V gives CDR1 GTSNPN, CDR2 SVGIG (reference sequence). The CDR3 has 14 residues. The V gene end was trimmed by 0 bases and the J gene end by 6 bases; junction bases not matched to a gene: 3. The CDR3 reads CAWSVGQGRQPQHF. CDR3 in DNA: TGTGCCTGGAGTGTGGGACAGGGCCGTCAGCCCCAGCATTTT.

The V call is TRBV5-6, the J call TRBJ2-7, with 7 bases aligning to TRBD2. The CDR3 extends over 14 amino acids. Germline V gene data show CDR1 as SGHDT and CDR2 as YYEEEE. J lost 3 bases, V lost 5 bases, and 8 bases had no gene match. For the CDR3, the DNA is TGTGCCAGCAGGCATAGTCTAGCGGTCTACGAGCAGTACTTC. This encodes CASRHSLAVYEQYF. The entire variable domain, with the rest obtained from reference TRBV5-6 and TRBJ2-7, is as follows: DAGVTQSPTHLIKTRGQQVTLRCSPKSGHDTVSWYQQALGQGPQFIFQYYEEEERQRGNFPDRFSGHQFPNYSSELNVNALLLGDSALYLCASRHSLAVYEQYFGPGTRLTVT.

The chain carries TRBV10-3 and TRBJ1-2, with D tentatively TRBD1 (5 bases). CDR1 and CDR2 (germline): ENHRY, SYGVKD. The V gene lost 3 bases and the J gene lost 2 bases, with 7 bases spanning the gap. This CDR3 has 13 amino acids. The CDR3 spells CAISEGENYGYTF. The CDR3 region has the DNA TGTGCCATCAGTGAAGGGGAAAACTATGGCTACACCTTC.

The CDR3 region is CASSSQAPGHGNYGYTF. CDR3 in DNA: TGCGCCAGCAGCTCCCAGGCGCCGGGACACGGAAACTATGGCTACACCTTC. This chain links TRBV5-1 with TRBJ1-2; possible D gene TRBD1, 6 bases. Germline V gene sequence: CDR1 SGHRS, CDR2 YFSETQ. Trimming took 3 bases from V and 2 from J, leaving 20 bases between them. The CDR3 has 17 amino acids.

This clone was counted a few times. The gene calls are TRBV6-5 and TRBJ1-1; D may be TRBD1 (5 bases). Germline values: CDR1 MNHEY, CDR2 SVGAGI. V was trimmed by 6 bases and J by 4 bases, leaving 12 bases between them. CDR3 size: 13 residues. The CDR3 sequence: CASSRDFLTEAFF. The CDR3 bases are TGTGCCAGCAGCCGGGACTTCCTCACTGAAGCTTTCTTT.

The rearrangement joins TRBV7-9 to TRBJ2-7, with TRBD1 matching over 10 bases. The CDR3 has 15 amino acids. Germline loops: CDR1 SEHNR, CDR2 FQNEAQ (reference sequence). V gave up 5 bases and J gave up 3 bases; unmatched junction bases: 7. The CDR3 protein is CASSASGTGDYEQYF. The DNA for the CDR3 is TGTGCCAGCAGCGCATCCGGGACAGGGGACTACGAGCAGTACTTC.

Here the CDR3 reads CASSFEIANYGYTF. CDR3 bases: TGTGCCAGCAGCTTCGAGATAGCTAACTATGGCTACACCTTC. The rearrangement links TRBV7-9 to TRBJ1-2; no clear D. Between the trimmed V and J ends, which lost 3 bases and 0 bases, there was a span of 8 bases. CDR1 is SEHNR and CDR2 is FQNEAQ in the germline V gene (reference sequence). This CDR3 comprises 14 residues.

CDR3 residues: CASSFRTSGRARDTQYF. For the CDR3, the DNA is TGTGCCAGCAGCTTTCGGACTAGCGGGAGGGCGAGAGATACGCAGTATTTT. This chain links TRBV11-2 with TRBJ2-3; 15 nucleotides line up with TRBD2. This CDR3 is built from 17 residues. V lost 3 bases, J lost 5 bases, and 6 bases stayed unmatched. Germline lookup yields CDR1 SGHAT and CDR2 FQNNGV.

This chain joins TRBV19 and TRBJ2-3, with 9 bases fitting TRBD1. The germline gives CDR1 LNHDA, CDR2 SQIVND (reference sequence). V lost 3 bases to trimming and J lost 4 bases; unmatched junction nucleotides: 8. CDR3 size: 16 residues. CDR3 sequence (DNA): TGTGCCAGTAGTATGGCCCCGACAGGGGGGCCAGATACGCAGTATTTT. Protein product: CASSMAPTGGPDTQYF.